The 9 T cell receptor beta chains below come from one sample, sequenced in a study of radiotherapy plus CTLA-4 blockade in lung cancer. This table comes from immunoSEQ multiplex PCR, and its TCRdb copy is limited to in-frame clones, with some not included. The sample has tens of thousands of clones; more than 85% are singletons. The input for sequencing was peripheral blood, taken from a patient treated with radiotherapy plus ipilimumab. Receptors were obtained from a human donor with non-small cell lung cancer that progressed on radiotherapy plus ipilimumab.

This sequence joins TRBV6-5 and TRBJ2-7, with D perhaps matching TRBD2 (6 bases). The V gene lost 10 bases and the J gene lost 2 bases, with 18 bases spanning the gap. The CDR3 has 14 residues. Germline loops: CDR1 MNHEY, CDR2 SVGAGI. The CDR3 nucleotides read TGTGCCACCGCGGGGAGCCCGACGGCCTACGAGCAGTACTTC. Translated, it gives CATAGSPTAYEQYF.

This clone was observed a single time. The chain is built from TRBV4-2 and TRBJ2-3; D uncertain. Trimming took 4 bases from V and 1 from J, leaving 3 bases between them. The CDR3 spans 12 residues. CDR1 and CDR2 from the germline V gene are LGHNA and YNFKEQ. The CDR3 here is CASSLRTDTQYF. The CDR3 DNA reads TGTGCCAGCAGCCTACGCACAGATACGCAGTATTTT.

The rearrangement uses TRBV7-2 and TRBJ2-7, with 8 positions matching TRBD2. The J segment lost 0 bases and the V segment lost 2 bases, leaving 9 bases of the junction unmatched. The CDR3 loop spans 17 amino acids. In germline, CDR1 is SGHTA, CDR2 FQGNSA. The chain's CDR3 is CASSLSAAGGSSYEQYF. CDR3 nucleotides: TGTGCCAGCAGCTTATCCGCTGCGGGAGGTTCCTCCTACGAGCAGTACTTC.

DNA of the CDR3: TGTGCCAGCAGCCGTTCAGGGGGAGGGAGGACTGAAGCTTTCTTT. It yields the protein CASSRSGGGRTEAFF. The chain recombines TRBV14 with TRBJ1-1, with 7 bases aligning to TRBD1. V lost 4 bases, J lost 5 bases, and 10 bases stayed unmatched. Germline CDR1 SGHDN, CDR2 FVKESK. CDR3 length equals 15 residues. The complete variable domain, with remaining parts taken from reference TRBV14 and TRBJ1-1, reads EAGVTQFPSHSVIEKGQTVTLRCDPISGHDNLYWYRRVMGKEIKFLLHFVKESKQDESGMPNNRFLAERTGGTYSTLKVQPAELEDSGVYFCASSRSGGGRTEAFFGQGTRLTVV.

The chain employs TRBV19 and TRBJ1-5; D may be TRBD1 (6 bases). Germline V gene sequence: CDR1 LNHDA, CDR2 SQIVND (reference sequence). The CDR3 consists of 18 residues. Between the trimmed V and J ends, which lost 2 bases and 2 bases, there was a span of 19 bases. The CDR3: CASSIRGGRSLGNQPQHF. The CDR3 DNA reads TGTGCCAGTAGTATAAGGGGGGGAAGGTCCCTCGGCAATCAGCCCCAGCATTTT.

V is TRBV2 and J is TRBJ2-2; possibly TRBD1 for D (5 bases). The V gene lost 6 bases and the J gene lost 2 bases, with 10 bases spanning the gap. Germline V gene sequence: CDR1 SNHLY, CDR2 FYNNEI. The CDR3 has 14 residues. CDR3 amino acids: CASRWQGNTGELFF. In nucleotides, the CDR3 is TGTGCCAGCAGGTGGCAGGGAAACACCGGGGAGCTGTTTTTT. Filled out from reference TRBV2 and TRBJ2-2, the complete variable domain reads EPEVTQTPSHQVTQMGQEVILRCVPISNHLYFYWYRQILGQKVEFLVSFYNNEISEKSEIFDDQFSVERPDGSNFTLKIRSTKLEDSAMYFCASRWQGNTGELFFGEGSRLTVL.

The V gene is TRBV18, the J gene TRBJ1-2; D uncertain. The CDR3 sequence is 13 residues long. Trimming stripped 3 bases from V and 0 bases from J, with 5 bases between. From germline, CDR1 is KGHSH and CDR2 LQKENI. The CDR3 loop reads CASSPSSNYGYTF. The CDR3 bases are TGTGCCAGCTCACCCAGCTCTAACTATGGCTACACCTTC.

The chain combines TRBV2 with TRBJ1-1; the match to TRBD1 covers 7 bases. V was clipped by 4 bases and J by 4 bases; unmatched bases: 3. CDR3 length equals 13 residues. CDR1 is SNHLY and CDR2 is FYNNEI in the germline V gene. Here the CDR3 DNA reads TGTGCCAGCAGTGGCGAGGGGGCCACTGAAGCTTTCTTT. It translates to CASSGEGATEAFF.

The rearrangement uses TRBV9 and TRBJ2-7; maybe TRBD2 (6 bases). The CDR3 runs to 15 residues. The V end was cut by 0 bases, the J end by 6 bases, with 16 bases between. From germline, CDR1 is SGDLS and CDR2 YYNGEE. CDR3 protein: CASSVAPGGSGEQYF. The CDR3 DNA follows: TGTGCCAGCAGCGTAGCCCCCGGAGGGTCGGGCGAGCAGTACTTC.